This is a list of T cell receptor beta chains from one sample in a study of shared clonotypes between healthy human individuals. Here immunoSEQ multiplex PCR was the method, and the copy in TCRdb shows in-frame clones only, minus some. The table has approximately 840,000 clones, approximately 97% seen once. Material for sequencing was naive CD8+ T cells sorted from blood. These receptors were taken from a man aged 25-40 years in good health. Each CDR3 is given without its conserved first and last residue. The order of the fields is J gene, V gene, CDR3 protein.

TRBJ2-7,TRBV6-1,ASSSQTPSDLEQY
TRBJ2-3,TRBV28,ASSLPRLDGSPDTQY
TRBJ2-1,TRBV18,ASSPGTSGKPYNEQF
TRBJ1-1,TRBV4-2,ASSQVAANTEAF
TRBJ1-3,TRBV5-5,ASSKEGVWDRGYNTIY
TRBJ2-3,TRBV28,ASSLLSGTDTQY
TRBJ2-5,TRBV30,AWRTTTTGYQETQY
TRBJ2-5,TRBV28,ASSPRQERYQETQY
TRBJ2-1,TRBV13,ASSLAIRGRDEQF
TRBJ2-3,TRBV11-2,ASSLGLGLDMTDTQY
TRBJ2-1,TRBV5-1,ASMASGYNEQF
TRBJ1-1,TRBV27,ASSRTGRFTEAF
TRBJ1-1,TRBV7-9,ASEGLGRDTFEAF
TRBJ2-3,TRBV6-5,ASSYTMGNTQY
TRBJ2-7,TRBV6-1,ASRAGTDVEQY
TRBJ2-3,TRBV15,ATSRGQGTDTQY
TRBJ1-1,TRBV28,ASSLWTGENTEAF
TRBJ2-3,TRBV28,ASSLLGGDTQY
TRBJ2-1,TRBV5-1,ASSLKAGGGSNEQF
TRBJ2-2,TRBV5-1,ASSHGTGGTGELF
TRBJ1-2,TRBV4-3,ASSQGARSREGYT
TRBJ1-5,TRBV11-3,ASSFRGGTGRNQPQH
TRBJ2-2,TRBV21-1,ANTGLAGRTNTGELF
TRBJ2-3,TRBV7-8,ASSFPGSRGTDTQY
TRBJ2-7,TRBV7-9,AIAGGTYEQY
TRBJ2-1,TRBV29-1,SVEYRYNEQF
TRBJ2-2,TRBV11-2,ASSKGPYTGELF
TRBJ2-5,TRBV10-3,AISHAPGGAETQY
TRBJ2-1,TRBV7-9,ASSRDSNEQF
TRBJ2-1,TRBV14,ASSQDPGLAGIVEQF
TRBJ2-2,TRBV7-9,ASSGPYTGELF
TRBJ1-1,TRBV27,ASSMTTGTGTEAF
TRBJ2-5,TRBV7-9,ASSISGTRQGDQY
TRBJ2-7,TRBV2,ASSEKTDSSL
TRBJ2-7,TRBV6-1,ASRTGTGSYEQY
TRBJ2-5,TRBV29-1,STGGRAETQY
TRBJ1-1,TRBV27,ASSFSWRRGGSNTEEAF
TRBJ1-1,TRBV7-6,ASSSNMNTEAF
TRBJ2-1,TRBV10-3,AIRALVAGDSEQF
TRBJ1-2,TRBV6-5,ASSSIRGDGYT
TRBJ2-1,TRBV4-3,ASILGTPRGGQF
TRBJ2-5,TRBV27,ASSPSGEETQY
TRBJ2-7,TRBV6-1,ASSGLSYEQY
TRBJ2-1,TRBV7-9,ASSLTSNGGEQF
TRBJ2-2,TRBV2,ASVGLLNTGELF